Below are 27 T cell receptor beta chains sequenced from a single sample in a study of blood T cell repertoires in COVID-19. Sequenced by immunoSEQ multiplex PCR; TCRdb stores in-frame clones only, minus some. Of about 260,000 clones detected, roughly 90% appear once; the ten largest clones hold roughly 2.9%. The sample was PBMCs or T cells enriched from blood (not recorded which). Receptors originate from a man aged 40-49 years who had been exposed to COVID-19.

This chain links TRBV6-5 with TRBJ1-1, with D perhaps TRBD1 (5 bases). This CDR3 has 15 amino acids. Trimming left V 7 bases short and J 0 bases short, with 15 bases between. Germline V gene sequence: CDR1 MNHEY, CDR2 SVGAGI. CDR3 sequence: CASNVHRSMNTEAFF. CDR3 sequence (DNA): TGTGCCAGCAACGTACACAGGAGCATGAACACTGAAGCTTTCTTT.

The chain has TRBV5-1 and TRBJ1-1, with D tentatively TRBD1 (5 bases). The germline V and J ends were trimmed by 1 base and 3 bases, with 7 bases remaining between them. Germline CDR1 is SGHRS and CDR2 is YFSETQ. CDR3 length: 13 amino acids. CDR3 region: CASSLQGYTEAFF. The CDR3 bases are TGCGCCAGCAGCTTGCAGGGATACACTGAAGCTTTCTTT.

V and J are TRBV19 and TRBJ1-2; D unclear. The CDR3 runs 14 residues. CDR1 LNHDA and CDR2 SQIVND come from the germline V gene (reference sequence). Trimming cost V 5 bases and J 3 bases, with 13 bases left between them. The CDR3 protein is CASSRVSSDYGYTF. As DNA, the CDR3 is TGTGCCAGTAGTCGGGTCTCGTCTGACTATGGCTACACCTTC.

CDR3 sequence reads: CASSPWTGGTGELFF. The CDR3 coding sequence is TGTGCCAGCAGCCCTTGGACAGGGGGAACCGGGGAGCTGTTTTTT. The chain has TRBV7-3 and TRBJ2-2; 10 bases map to TRBD1. Germline V gene sequence: CDR1 SGHTA, CDR2 FQGTGA. Germline trimming cut 5 bases from V and 5 bases from J; bases unmatched to any gene: 5. This CDR3 contains 15 residues.

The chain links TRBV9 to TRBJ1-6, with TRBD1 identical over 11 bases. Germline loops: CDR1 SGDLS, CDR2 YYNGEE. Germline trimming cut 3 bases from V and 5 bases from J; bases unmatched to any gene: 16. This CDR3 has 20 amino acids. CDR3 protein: CASSAGWVDRGPWDNSPLHF. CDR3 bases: TGTGCCAGCAGCGCGGGATGGGTGGACAGGGGGCCGTGGGATAATTCACCCCTCCACTTT.

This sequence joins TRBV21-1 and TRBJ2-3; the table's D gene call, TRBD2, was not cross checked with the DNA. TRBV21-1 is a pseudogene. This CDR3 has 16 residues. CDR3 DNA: TGTGCCAGCAGGCTTTTGTTGGGACTAGACACAGATACGCAGTATTTT. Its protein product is CASRLLLGLDTDTQYF.

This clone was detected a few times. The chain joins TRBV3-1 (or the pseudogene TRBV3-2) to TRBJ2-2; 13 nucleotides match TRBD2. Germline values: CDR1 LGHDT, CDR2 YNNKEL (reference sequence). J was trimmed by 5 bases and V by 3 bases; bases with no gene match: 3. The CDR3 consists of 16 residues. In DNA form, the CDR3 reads TGTGCCAGCAGCCATCCACTAGCGGGAGGGACCGGGGAGCTGTTTTTT. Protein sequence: CASSHPLAGGTGELFF.

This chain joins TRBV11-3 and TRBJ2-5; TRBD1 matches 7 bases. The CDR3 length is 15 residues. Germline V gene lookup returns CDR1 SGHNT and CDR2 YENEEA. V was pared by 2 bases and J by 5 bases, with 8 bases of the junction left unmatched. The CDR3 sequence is CASSLRQGATETQYF. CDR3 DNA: TGTGCCAGCAGCTTAAGACAGGGCGCCACGGAGACCCAGTACTTC.

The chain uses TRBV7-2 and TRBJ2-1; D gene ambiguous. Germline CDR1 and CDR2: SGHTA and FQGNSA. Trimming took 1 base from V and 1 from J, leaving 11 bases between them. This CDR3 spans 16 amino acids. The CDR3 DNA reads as TGTGCCAGCAGCTTAGGTAGTCGACTTTCCTACAATGAGCAGTTCTTC. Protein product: CASSLGSRLSYNEQFF.

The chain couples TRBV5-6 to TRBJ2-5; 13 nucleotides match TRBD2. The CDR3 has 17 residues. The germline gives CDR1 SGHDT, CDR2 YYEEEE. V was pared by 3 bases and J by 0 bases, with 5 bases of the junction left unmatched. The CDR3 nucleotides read TGTGCCAGCAGCTACGAACTAGCGGGAGGGTACCAAGAGACCCAGTACTTC. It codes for CASSYELAGGYQETQYF.

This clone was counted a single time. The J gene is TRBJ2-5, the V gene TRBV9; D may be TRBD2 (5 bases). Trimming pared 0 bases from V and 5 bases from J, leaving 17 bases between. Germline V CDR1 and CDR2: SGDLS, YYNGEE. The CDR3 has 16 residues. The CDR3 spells CASSVAPSGTGETQYF. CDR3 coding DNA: TGTGCCAGCAGCGTAGCTCCCTCGGGTACGGGGGAGACCCAGTACTTC.

CDR3 sequence (DNA): TGTGCCAGCAGCCGGTCGGGGGGACCGGCTTTCTTC. Its protein is CASSRSGGPAFF. The gene calls are TRBV28 and TRBJ2-1; 7 bases align to TRBD2. The junction had 12 bases not matched to a gene; V was cut back by 6 bases and J by 16 bases. Germline lookup yields CDR1 MDHEN and CDR2 SYDVKM. The CDR3 is 12 amino acids.

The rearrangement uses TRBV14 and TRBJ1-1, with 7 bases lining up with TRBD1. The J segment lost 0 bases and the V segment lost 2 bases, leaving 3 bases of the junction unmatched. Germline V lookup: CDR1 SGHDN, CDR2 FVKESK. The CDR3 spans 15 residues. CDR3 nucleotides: TGTGCCAGCAGCCAACCCGGGACAGTGAACACTGAAGCTTTCTTT. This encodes CASSQPGTVNTEAFF. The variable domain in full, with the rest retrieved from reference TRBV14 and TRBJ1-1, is EAGVTQFPSHSVIEKGQTVTLRCDPISGHDNLYWYRRVMGKEIKFLLHFVKESKQDESGMPNNRFLAERTGGTYSTLKVQPAELEDSGVYFCASSQPGTVNTEAFFGQGTRLTVV.

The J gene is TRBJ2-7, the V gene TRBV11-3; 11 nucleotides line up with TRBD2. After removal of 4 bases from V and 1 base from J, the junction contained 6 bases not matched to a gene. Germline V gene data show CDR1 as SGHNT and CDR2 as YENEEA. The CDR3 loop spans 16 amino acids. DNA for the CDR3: TGTGCCAGCAGCTCGAGGGGGACTAGCGGTTCCTACGAGCAGTACTTC. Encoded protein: CASSSRGTSGSYEQYF.

The CDR3 nucleotides read TGTGCCAGCAGCTTGGCCCGGGGGGCGGGCCGTTCACCCCTCCACTTT. It translates to CASSLARGAGRSPLHF. The rearrangement joins TRBV5-4 to TRBJ1-6; maybe TRBD1 (6 bases). Germline CDR1 and CDR2: SGHNT and YYREEE (reference sequence). CDR3 size: 16 residues. Trimming pared 0 bases from V and 9 bases from J, leaving 16 bases between.

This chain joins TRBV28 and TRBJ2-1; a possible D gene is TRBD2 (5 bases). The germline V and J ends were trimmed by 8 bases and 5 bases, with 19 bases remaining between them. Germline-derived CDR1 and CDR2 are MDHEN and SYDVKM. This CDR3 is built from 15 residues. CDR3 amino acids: CASAIGLAENNEQFF. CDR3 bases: TGTGCCAGCGCTATCGGGCTAGCAGAGAACAATGAGCAGTTCTTC.

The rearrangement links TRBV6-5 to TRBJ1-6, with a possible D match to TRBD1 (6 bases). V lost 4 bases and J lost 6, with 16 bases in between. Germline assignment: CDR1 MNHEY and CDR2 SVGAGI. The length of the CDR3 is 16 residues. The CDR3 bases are TGTGCCAGCAGTTCTGAACTACAGGGTAGTAATTCACCCCTCCACTTT. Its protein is CASSSELQGSNSPLHF.

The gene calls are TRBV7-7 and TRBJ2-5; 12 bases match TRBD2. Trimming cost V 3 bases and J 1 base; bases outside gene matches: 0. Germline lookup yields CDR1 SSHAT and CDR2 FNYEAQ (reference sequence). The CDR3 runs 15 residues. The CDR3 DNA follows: TGTGCCAGCAGCTTGACTAGCGGGAGCCAAGAGACCCAGTACTTC. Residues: CASSLTSGSQETQYF.

CDR3 bases: TGTGCCAGCTCACCATCGAGTAGGGGGAGCACAGATACGCAGTATTTT. Translated, it gives CASSPSSRGSTDTQYF. This chain connects TRBV18 to TRBJ2-3; a weak D match, TRBD1 (6 bases). CDR3 length: 16 amino acids. V dropped 2 bases and J dropped 0 bases, with 12 bases sitting between them. Germline V gene sequence: CDR1 KGHSH, CDR2 LQKENI.

The CDR3 DNA reads as TGTGCCAGCAGCTTAGGGTTCGGAGGATCGTACGAGCAGTACTTC. This gives the protein CASSLGFGGSYEQYF. The chain has TRBV7-2 and TRBJ2-7, with D maybe TRBD2 (5 bases). Trimming removed 1 base at V and 4 bases at J, with 14 bases between. The germline V gene has CDR1 SGHTA and CDR2 FQGNSA. This CDR3 has 15 residues.

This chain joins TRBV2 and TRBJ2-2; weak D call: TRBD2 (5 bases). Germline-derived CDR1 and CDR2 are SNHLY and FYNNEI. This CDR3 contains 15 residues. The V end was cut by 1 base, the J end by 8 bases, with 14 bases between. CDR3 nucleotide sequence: TGTGCCAGCAGTGAAGAACTAGGAGTGCCGGGGGAGCTGTTTTTT. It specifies CASSEELGVPGELFF. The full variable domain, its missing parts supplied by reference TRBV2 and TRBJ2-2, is EPEVTQTPSHQVTQMGQEVILRCVPISNHLYFYWYRQILGQKVEFLVSFYNNEISEKSEIFDDQFSVERPDGSNFTLKIRSTKLEDSAMYFCASSEELGVPGELFFGEGSRLTVL.

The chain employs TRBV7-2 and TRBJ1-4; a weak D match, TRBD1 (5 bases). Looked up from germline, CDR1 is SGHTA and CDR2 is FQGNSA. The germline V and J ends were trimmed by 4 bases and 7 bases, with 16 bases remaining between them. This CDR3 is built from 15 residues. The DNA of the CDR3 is TGTGCCAGCAGCTCTCACAGAGGACAAACTGAAAAACTGTTTTTT. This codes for CASSSHRGQTEKLFF.

CDR3 sequence: CASGGQGLGNTIYF. CDR3 in DNA: TGTGCCAGTGGGGGACAGGGTTTAGGAAACACCATATATTTT. V usage is TRBV19 and J usage is TRBJ1-3, with 9 nucleotides matching TRBD1. CDR1 LNHDA and CDR2 SQIVND come from the germline V gene (reference sequence). The CDR3 covers 14 residues. Trimming at V came to 8 bases and at J to 4 bases, leaving 6 bases not matched to a gene.

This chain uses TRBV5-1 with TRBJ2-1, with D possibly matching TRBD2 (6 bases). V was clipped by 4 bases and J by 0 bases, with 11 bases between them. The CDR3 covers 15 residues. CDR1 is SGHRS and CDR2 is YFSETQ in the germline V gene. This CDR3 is CASSPPGGSYNEQFF. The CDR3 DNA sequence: TGCGCCAGCAGCCCCCCCGGGGGCTCCTACAATGAGCAGTTCTTC.

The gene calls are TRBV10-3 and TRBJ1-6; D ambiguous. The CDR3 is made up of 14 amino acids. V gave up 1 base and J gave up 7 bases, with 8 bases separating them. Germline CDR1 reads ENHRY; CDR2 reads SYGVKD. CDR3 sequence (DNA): TGTGCCATCAGTGAGTTCAGGCTAAATTCACCCCTCCACTTT. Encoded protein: CAISEFRLNSPLHF.

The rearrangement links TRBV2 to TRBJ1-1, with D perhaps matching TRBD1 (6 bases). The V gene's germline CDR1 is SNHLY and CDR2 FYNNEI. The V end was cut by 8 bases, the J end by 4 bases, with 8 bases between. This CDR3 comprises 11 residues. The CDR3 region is CASGRGTEAFF. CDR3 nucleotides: TGTGCCAGCGGCAGGGGCACTGAAGCTTTCTTT.

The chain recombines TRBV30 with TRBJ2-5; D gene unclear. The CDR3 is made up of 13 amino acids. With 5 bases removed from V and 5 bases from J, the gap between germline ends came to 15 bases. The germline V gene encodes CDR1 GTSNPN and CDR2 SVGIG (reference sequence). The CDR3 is CAWAAEVWETQYF. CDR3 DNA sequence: TGTGCCTGGGCCGCCGAGGTTTGGGAGACCCAGTACTTC.